These T cell receptor beta chains were read from a single sample in a study of beta chain features in type 1 diabetes. The table came from immunoSEQ multiplex PCR; TCRdb's copy has only in-frame clones and leaves some out. The sample includes 620,000 or so clones, about a sixth seen only once; the top ten take 0.09% to 0.095%. Sequenced: naive CD4+ T cells from blood. Receptors were obtained from a man aged 18 to 30 in good health. The CDR3 runs from the conserved cysteine through the conserved F or W. A D gene is named only where the DNA matches it firmly. Part of the rows lack a size; the others show once, few, many or a class for expanded clones.

V gene	D gene	clone size	J gene	CDR3 protein	CDR3 DNA
TRBV4-1	TRBD1	NA	TRBJ2-7	CASSQPGQGSYEQYF	TGCGCCAGCAGCCAACCGGGACAGGGGTCTTACGAGCAGTACTTC
TRBV6-5	TRBD1	few	TRBJ1-2	CASSSRTGNYGYTF	TGTGCCAGCAGTTCCCGGACAGGGAACTATGGCTACACCTTC
TRBV5-6	TRBD2	few	TRBJ2-1	CASSSLPGGLNEQFF	TGTGCCAGCAGCTCCCTACCGGGAGGCCTCAATGAGCAGTTCTTC
TRBV29-1	NA	NA	TRBJ1-4	CSAGTDGEKLFF	TGCAGCGCCGGGACGGACGGGGAAAAACTGTTTTTT
TRBV10-3	TRBD2	NA	TRBJ2-5	CAISERLAGVQETQYF	TGTGCCATCAGTGAGAGGCTAGCGGGAGTCCAAGAGACCCAGTACTTC
TRBV6-5	NA	NA	TRBJ2-7	CASSYSRGSYEQYF	TGTGCCAGCAGTTACTCCCGCGGCTCCTACGAGCAGTACTTC
TRBV28	NA	NA	TRBJ2-5	CASTRGPTIQETQYF	TGTGCCAGCACCAGGGGTCCGACCATCCAAGAGACCCAGTACTTC
TRBV27	NA	NA	TRBJ1-2	CASSPRGGAYGYTF	TGTGCCAGCAGTCCCCGGGGAGGGGCATATGGCTACACCTTC
TRBV25-1	NA	NA	TRBJ2-3	CASSPADTQYF	TGTGCCAGCAGCCCCGCAGATACGCAGTATTTT
TRBV11-1	NA	few	TRBJ2-1	CASSLVGGSSSYNEQFF	TGTGCCAGCAGCTTAGTTGGGGGCTCGAGCTCCTACAATGAGCAGTTCTTC
TRBV2	TRBD1	few	TRBJ1-2	CATYVGGVNAYTF	TGTGCCACCTACGTAGGGGGCGTTAATGCCTACACCTTC
TRBV5-4	TRBD2	few	TRBJ2-7	CASSWGTSVFYEQYF	TGTGCCAGCAGCTGGGGGACTAGCGTGTTCTACGAGCAGTACTTC
TRBV5-4	NA	NA	TRBJ2-1	CASSLIRLPGEQFF	TGTGCCAGCAGCTTGATACGGCTTCCAGGTGAGCAGTTCTTC
TRBV7-6	NA	few	TRBJ2-1	CASSREGESYNEQFF	TGTGCCAGCAGTCGAGAGGGAGAATCCTACAATGAGCAGTTCTTC
TRBV5-1	NA	NA	TRBJ2-7	CASSLGSQGNEQYF	TGCGCCAGCAGCTTGGGCTCCCAAGGGAACGAGCAGTACTTC
TRBV5-1	NA	NA	TRBJ1-1	CASSLEGGRTEAFF	TGCGCCAGCAGCCTGGAGGGCGGGAGGACTGAAGCTTTCTTT